The clone carrying this T cell receptor beta chain has just a few counts. Antigen specificity is unknown. This PCR relied on a set of 60 Vbeta primers and 13 Jbeta primers. Original analysis: Roughly 11 million shared chains were among roughly 81 million unique TCR beta chains counted in a later analysis. Sequencing used immunoSEQ multiplex PCR; TCRdb keeps in-frame clones, though not all of them. V, J and clone size are those of that table, while D and trimming were read from the DNA. The data show roughly 120,000 clones, about four fifths seen once. This entry comes from a study of cytomegalovirus exposure and HLA in healthy donors. General study results and limits: Reportedly, a later analysis found an Asian-associated ancestry cluster had fewer N-insertions than the approximately 700-donor mean.

The sequenced material came from PBMCs. This clonotype was obtained from a male donor in good health and CMV-seropositive.

In DNA, the CDR3 is TGTGCCAGCAGCCTTACACAGGTCCAAGAGACCCAGTACTTC. Amino acid sequence: CASSLTQVQETQYF. This chain uses TRBV5-4 with TRBJ2-5, with a weak D call TRBD1 (5 bases). The CDR3 extends over 14 amino acids. V lost 4 bases and J lost 1, with 11 bases in between. The germline V gene encodes CDR1 SGHNT and CDR2 YYREEE (reference sequence).